Listed below are T cell receptor beta chains from one sample, sequenced in a study of siplizumab effects on memory and regulatory T cells. Profiling relied on immunoSEQ multiplex PCR, and the TCRdb table lists in-frame clones only, not all of them. Of about 120,000 clones in the sample, 92% were seen once. Sequenced input: CD4+ T cells sorted from blood. The receptors come from a human donor in good health. Both conserved end residues are part of each CDR3. D genes are given only for firm matches. Rows give clone size only sometimes, using once, few, many, or a class for an expanded clone.

NA	NA	TRBV6-5	TRBJ1-3	TGTGCCAGCAGTTACCAGGCCCAGGCTGGAAACACCATATATTTT	CASSYQAQAGNTIYF
NA	NA	TRBV19	TRBJ1-5	TGTGCCAGTAGTATCGCGACTAGCAATCAGCCCCAGCATTTT	CASSIATSNQPQHF
NA	NA	TRBV29-1	TRBJ1-2	TGCAGCGGGGGGGAGGGCCCTTATGGCTACACCTTC	CSGGEGPYGYTF
NA	NA	TRBV11-2	TRBJ1-3	TGTGCCAGCAGCTTAGCGGCAAACTCTGGAAACACCATATATTTT	CASSLAANSGNTIYF
TRBD2	NA	TRBV7-2	TRBJ2-1	TGTGCCAGCGGCGGGGGGAGGAGCTCCTACAATGAGCAGTTCTTC	CASGGGRSSYNEQFF
NA	NA	TRBV5-6	TRBJ1-2	TGTGCCAGCAGCTTGTACGGGGGAACTAACTATGGCTACACCTTC	CASSLYGGTNYGYTF
NA	NA	TRBV27	TRBJ1-1	TGTGCCAGCAGTTTTATCCCCAGGGAGAGAACTGAAGCTTTCTTT	CASSFIPRERTEAFF
NA	NA	TRBV7-8	TRBJ2-2	TGTGCCAGCAGCTTAGCGCTTCGGGTCGCCACCGGGGAGCTGTTTTTT	CASSLALRVATGELFF
NA	NA	TRBV19	TRBJ2-6	TGTGCCAGTAGTTCTTGGGTGACCGGGGCCAACGTCCTGACTTTC	CASSSWVTGANVLTF
TRBD1	few	TRBV9	TRBJ2-7	TGTGCCAGCAGCGTAGGCGGGACAGGCTTCTACGAGCAGTACTTC	CASSVGGTGFYEQYF
NA	NA	TRBV9	TRBJ2-2	TGTGCCAGCAGCGTAGGCTTCCGCCCCGGGGAGCTGTTTTTT	CASSVGFRPGELFF
TRBD1	once	TRBV7-9	TRBJ2-2	TGTGCCAGCAGCTTAGCCGGACAGGCCGGGGAGCTGTTTTTT	CASSLAGQAGELFF
TRBD2	once	TRBV19	TRBJ2-6	TGTGCCAGTAGTATAGACAGGACTAGCTCTGGGGCCAACGTCCTGACTTTC	CASSIDRTSSGANVLTF
TRBD1	NA	TRBV19	TRBJ1-4	TGTGCCAGTAGAATCGGACAGGGGGCGCCTGAAAAACTGTTTTTT	CASRIGQGAPEKLFF
NA	NA	TRBV18	TRBJ1-4	TGTGCCAGCTCACCATTTTTAAGCGCAACTAATGAAAAACTGTTTTTT	CASSPFLSATNEKLFF
NA	NA	TRBV5-1	TRBJ2-3	TGCGCCAGCAGCTACGGACAGCTTACAGATACGCAGTATTTT	CASSYGQLTDTQYF
NA	NA	TRBV6-5	TRBJ2-7	TGTGCCAGCAGGGGTAACTACGAGCAGTACTTC	CASRGNYEQYF
NA	NA	TRBV7-8	TRBJ2-1	TGTGCCAGCAGCTTAAAGGGGGGCGACTCCTACAATGAGCAGTTCTTC	CASSLKGGDSYNEQFF
TRBD2	NA	TRBV11-2	TRBJ2-5	TGTGCCAGCAGCCCCACTAGCGCCCAAGAGACCCAGTACTTC	CASSPTSAQETQYF
NA	few	TRBV9	TRBJ1-1	TGTGCCAGCGGACCGGGACGGGAGAACACTGAAGCTTTCTTT	CASGPGRENTEAFF
TRBD2	NA	TRBV11-3	TRBJ2-2	TGTGCCAGCAGCTTAGATTATCGACTAGCGGGAGGGTCGAACACCGGGGAGCTGTTTTTT	CASSLDYRLAGGSNTGELFF
TRBD2	NA	TRBV6-1	TRBJ2-5	TGTGCCAGCATTAGCGGGGGGGCCGGGGAGACCCAGTACTTC	CASISGGAGETQYF
NA	NA	TRBV6-1	TRBJ2-5	TGTGCCAGCAGTGCGCGACAGACAGAGACCCAGTACTTC	CASSARQTETQYF
NA	NA	TRBV7-9	TRBJ1-2	TGTGCCAGCAGTCCGGACCTTCATACGGGCTACACCTTC	CASSPDLHTGYTF
NA	NA	TRBV11-2	TRBJ1-6	TGTGCCAGCAGCCGAAGTTTTAATTCACCCCTCCACTTT	CASSRSFNSPLHF
NA	NA	TRBV18	TRBJ2-5	TGTGCCAGCTCACCAACATGGGAGACCCAGTACTTC	CASSPTWETQYF
TRBD2	once	TRBV7-3	TRBJ2-5	TGTGCCAGCAGCCCCACTAGCGGGAGGTGGCAGACCCAGTACTTC	CASSPTSGRWQTQYF
TRBD1	once	TRBV10-3	TRBJ1-2	TGTGCCATCACCGACAGGGAGGGTGGAGGCTACACCTTC	CAITDREGGGYTF
NA	NA	TRBV6-5	TRBJ1-2	TGTGCCAGCAGTTACCGTCGGGACTATGGCTACACCTTC	CASSYRRDYGYTF
NA	NA	TRBV29-1	TRBJ2-5	TGCAGCGTTGACGGGGAGAGGGGCCAAGAGACCCAGTACTTC	CSVDGERGQETQYF
TRBD2	NA	TRBV10-3	TRBJ2-3	TGTGCCACCCAGGGACTAGCGGGAGCAGATACGCAGTATTTT	CATQGLAGADTQYF
NA	NA	TRBV7-3	TRBJ1-5	TGTGCCAGCAGCTTGGGACTAGGGTGGCGGGCCCAGCATTTT	CASSLGLGWRAQHF
NA	NA	TRBV15	TRBJ2-1	TGTGCCACCAGCGCCTCCTTCAGCTCCTACAATGAGCAGTTCTTC	CATSASFSSYNEQFF
TRBD2	NA	TRBV9	TRBJ2-3	TGTGCCAGCAGCGCCGGGACTAGCGGGGGGAGGGTAGATACGCAGTATTTT	CASSAGTSGGRVDTQYF
NA	NA	TRBV4-2	TRBJ2-7	TGTGCCAGCAGCCAACACCGGGACACCAATTACGAGCAGTACTTC	CASSQHRDTNYEQYF
NA	NA	TRBV5-1	TRBJ2-1	TGCGCCAGCAGCCTCACGGCCGGGAGTGGATACAATGAGCAGTTCTTC	CASSLTAGSGYNEQFF
NA	NA	TRBV7-9	TRBJ1-5	TGTGCCAGCAGCTTAGAGGATAGCAATCAGCCCCAGCATTTT	CASSLEDSNQPQHF
TRBD1	NA	TRBV5-4	TRBJ2-2	TGTGCCAGCAGCCTATTAGGGGGACAGGGCACCGGGGAGCTGTTTTTT	CASSLLGGQGTGELFF
TRBD2	NA	TRBV7-9	TRBJ2-1	TGTGCCAGCAGCTCGACTAGCGGGAGGGCCGGTGACAATGAGCAGTTCTTC	CASSSTSGRAGDNEQFF
NA	NA	TRBV6-5	TRBJ1-6	TGTGCCAGCGGGCGTACCGGGACAACAAATTCACCCCTCCACTTT	CASGRTGTTNSPLHF
NA	NA	TRBV5-6	TRBJ2-3	TGTGCCAGCAGCTCTGCTTCTAGAGGCCAGCTCACAGATACGCAGTATTTT	CASSSASRGQLTDTQYF
TRBD2	few	TRBV30	TRBJ2-2	TGTGCCGGTACAGCGGGAGGTTTCGCCGGGGAGCTGTTTTTT	CAGTAGGFAGELFF
TRBD2	NA	TRBV19	TRBJ2-5	TGTGCCAGTAGTATACAGGGGACTAGCGGGATACAAGAGACCCAGTACTTC	CASSIQGTSGIQETQYF
TRBD2	NA	TRBV27	TRBJ2-7	TGTGCCAGCAAACAAGGACTAGCGGGAGGTTACGAGCAGTACTTC	CASKQGLAGGYEQYF
NA	NA	TRBV7-3	TRBJ2-3	TGTGCCAGCAGCCCCGCGGGCACAGATACGCAGTATTTT	CASSPAGTDTQYF
NA	once	TRBV18	TRBJ2-1	TGTGCCAGCTCCCCTGGACTATTGGCGGGGAATGAGCAGTTCTTC	CASSPGLLAGNEQFF
NA	NA	TRBV19	TRBJ1-2	TGTGCCAGTCAGGGACGCACGGATGGCTACACCTTC	CASQGRTDGYTF
NA	NA	TRBV14	TRBJ2-4	TGTGCCAGCAGCCAAAACCCGGGGATGGGATACGGCATTCAGTACTTC	CASSQNPGMGYGIQYF
TRBD2	NA	TRBV29-1	TRBJ2-7	TGCAGCGTTATCAACGGGGGGGCCTACGAGCAGTACTTC	CSVINGGAYEQYF
TRBD1	NA	TRBV10-3	TRBJ1-5	TGTGCCATCAGGGATGAGACAGGGAGGAGCAATCAGCCCCAGCATTTT	CAIRDETGRSNQPQHF